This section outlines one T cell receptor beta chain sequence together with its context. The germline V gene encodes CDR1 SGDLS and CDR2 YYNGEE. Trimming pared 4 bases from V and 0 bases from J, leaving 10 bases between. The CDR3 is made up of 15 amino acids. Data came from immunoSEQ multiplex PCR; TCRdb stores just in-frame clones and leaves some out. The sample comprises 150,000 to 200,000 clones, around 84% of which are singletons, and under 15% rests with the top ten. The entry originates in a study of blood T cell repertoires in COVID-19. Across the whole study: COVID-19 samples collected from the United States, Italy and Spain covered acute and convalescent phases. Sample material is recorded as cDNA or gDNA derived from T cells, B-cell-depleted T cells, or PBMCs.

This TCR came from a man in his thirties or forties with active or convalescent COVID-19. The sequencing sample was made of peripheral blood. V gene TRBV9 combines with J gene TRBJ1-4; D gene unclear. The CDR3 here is CASSPTGATNEKLFF. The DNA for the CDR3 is TGTGCCAGCAGCCCTACGGGTGCAACTAATGAAAAACTGTTTTTT.